This entry describes one T cell receptor (beta chain). Its target is unknown. TCRdb's copy holds only in-frame clones and misses some; the assay was immunoSEQ multiplex PCR. The table lists roughly 60,000 clones, around 96% of them singletons, with around 0.086% in the top ten. These data belong to a study of siplizumab effects on memory and regulatory T cells. General study points: The authors did not confirm suppressive function in proliferating Tregs from siplizumab cultures.

The sequence was obtained from a human donor in good health. The sequencing input was naive CD8+ T cells sorted from blood.

CDR3 nucleotide sequence: TGTGCCAGCAGCCGTTTTCAGGCGACTGAAGCTTTCTTT. Amino acid sequence: CASSRFQATEAFF. The gene calls are TRBV7-6 and TRBJ1-1, with unresolved D. The germline V gene encodes CDR1 SGHVS and CDR2 FNYEAQ. This CDR3 is 13 amino acids long. Trimming left V 5 bases short and J 5 bases short, with 12 bases between.